Listed below are T cell receptor beta chains from one sample, sequenced in a study of OX40 agonist ivuxolimab in advanced cancers. Generated by immunoSEQ multiplex PCR, the TCRdb table keeps only in-frame clones and is missing some. Of 65,000 to 85,000 clones listed, around 86% are singletons. The specimen comprised CD4+ or CD8+ T cells sorted from blood, sampled in a trial of the OX40 agonist ivuxolimab. The receptors shown here come from an adult with an advanced solid tumor such as melanoma, head and neck, liver or kidney cancer. Both conserved end residues are part of each CDR3. The D gene is left open where the match is weak. Not every row has a clone size; where given, it reads once, few, many or a size class.

>NA|TRBJ1-3|TRBV28|NA
TGTGCCAGCCGTGGACTGCGAAACACCATATATTTT
CASRGLRNTIYF
>once|TRBJ2-7|TRBV27|TRBD1
TGTGCCAGCAGTGCCCAGACAGGGGGGAGTTACGAGCAGTACTTC
CASSAQTGGSYEQYF
>once|TRBJ1-5|TRBV6-6|NA
TGTGCCAGCATGTATAGCAATCAGCCCCAGCATTTT
CASMYSNQPQHF
>NA|TRBJ2-3|TRBV4-1|TRBD2
TGCGCCAGCAGCCCCTATGCCCCGGGACTATCTAGCACAGATACGCAGTATTTT
CASSPYAPGLSSTDTQYF
>NA|TRBJ2-7|TRBV19|TRBD2
TGTGCCAGTAGTATGACTCAACTAGCGGGGGGGCTGAAGCAGTACTTC
CASSMTQLAGGLKQYF
>NA|TRBJ2-1|TRBV7-9|TRBD1
TGTGCCAGCAGCTCCGAGACAGGGGGTAGCCCTTACGTCTACAATGAGCAGTTCTTC
CASSSETGGSPYVYNEQFF
>once|TRBJ2-5|TRBV14|NA
TGTGCCAGCAGCCAAATCACCACAACGGAGACCCAGTACTTC
CASSQITTTETQYF
>NA|TRBJ2-3|TRBV11-1|NA
TGTGCCAGCAGCTTATTGTACCTGGGGGATACAGATACGCAGTATTTT
CASSLLYLGDTDTQYF
>few|TRBJ1-1|TRBV18|NA
TGTGCCAGCTCCCCCCCGGGAGGGCTCATGAACACTGAAGCTTTCTTT
CASSPPGGLMNTEAFF
>NA|TRBJ2-7|TRBV7-8|NA
TGTGCCAGCAGCTTAGAGAGTAGCCGGGGGCCCTACGAGCAGTACTTC
CASSLESSRGPYEQYF
>NA|TRBJ1-1|TRBV5-4|NA
TGTGCCAGCAGCTTGGACGTGAACACTGAAGCTTTCTTT
CASSLDVNTEAFF
>NA|TRBJ2-7|TRBV27|NA
TGTGCCAGCAGTCCCGGGGACATATACGAGCAGTACTTC
CASSPGDIYEQYF
>NA|TRBJ2-3|TRBV11-3|TRBD2
TGTGCCAGCAGCCGGGGACTAGCGGAGATCACAGATACGCAGTATTTT
CASSRGLAEITDTQYF
>NA|TRBJ1-3|TRBV6-5|NA
TGTGCCAGCAGTTACAACGCAGTACAATCTGGAAACACCATATATTTT
CASSYNAVQSGNTIYF
>once|TRBJ2-7|TRBV2|TRBD1
TGTGCCAGCAGTGGGGGACAGTACTACGAGCAGTACTTC
CASSGGQYYEQYF
>NA|TRBJ2-5|TRBV5-4|TRBD2
TGTGCCAGCAGCAGGACTAGCGGGAGCCAAGAGACCCAGTACTTC
CASSRTSGSQETQYF
>NA|TRBJ1-2|TRBV28|NA
TGTGCCAGCAGTCCGACACAGGGTATTGGTAGCTATGGCTACACCTTC
CASSPTQGIGSYGYTF
>once|TRBJ2-1|TRBV28|NA
TGTGCCAGCAGTTTACGCACCGGCGGTAGGGAGTTCTTC
CASSLRTGGREFF
>NA|TRBJ2-1|TRBV6-5|TRBD1
TGTGCCAGCAGTTACGTCCGACAGGGATACTACAATGAGCAGTTCTTC
CASSYVRQGYYNEQFF
>NA|TRBJ2-1|TRBV2|NA
TGTGCCAGCTCTCCCTCCCAGGAGCAGTTCTTC
CASSPSQEQFF
>once|TRBJ2-1|TRBV10-2|NA
TGCGCCAGCAGTGCGGAGGGAGTTGAGCAGTTCTTC
CASSAEGVEQFF
>NA|TRBJ2-3|TRBV5-1|TRBD2
TGCGCCAGCAGCCCCGGACTAGCGGGGGCCCCAGATACGCAGTATTTT
CASSPGLAGAPDTQYF
>NA|TRBJ2-5|TRBV28|NA
TGTGCCGGCAGAGACAGCCACGAAGAGACCCAGTACTTC
CAGRDSHEETQYF
>NA|TRBJ2-7|TRBV5-1|NA
TGCGCCAGCAGGTTAGCAGGCGAGGATTCCTACGAGCAGTACTTC
CASRLAGEDSYEQYF
>NA|TRBJ2-7|TRBV7-8|NA
TGTGCCAGCAGCCTAGGACAGTACTACGAGCAGTACTTC
CASSLGQYYEQYF